One sample yielded the 10 T cell receptor beta chains listed below, sequenced in a study of shared clonotypes between healthy human individuals. Repertoires were generated with immunoSEQ multiplex PCR, while TCRdb's copy carries only in-frame clones and drops some. The profile covers nearly 1 million clones, with 76% appearing a single time and about 1.5% taken by the ten largest. Sequenced sample: memory CD4+ T cells sorted from blood. Subset indicated: CD45RA-negative fraction. These receptors all stem from a man between 18 and 29 years old in good health.

The V gene is TRBV4-1, the J gene TRBJ1-6; TRBD1 is a possible D gene (6 bases). Germline values: CDR1 MGHRA, CDR2 YSYEKL. The CDR3 loop spans 15 amino acids. Trimming left V 0 bases short and J 7 bases short, with 10 bases between. Written as DNA, the CDR3 is TGCGCCAGCAGCCAAGAGAGAACAGGGAATTCACCCCTCCACTTT. It yields the protein CASSQERTGNSPLHF.

This chain links TRBV10-3 with TRBJ1-6; 10 nucleotides agree with TRBD1. The junction had 5 bases not matched to a gene; V was cut back by 2 bases and J by 10 bases. Germline assignment: CDR1 ENHRY and CDR2 SYGVKD. CDR3 size: 15 residues. The CDR3 region has the DNA TGTGCCATCAGTGAGCCGGGACAGGGGTACTCACCCCTCCACTTT. Protein: CAISEPGQGYSPLHF.

The chain carries TRBV6-6 and TRBJ1-2, with D uncertain. With 7 bases removed from V and 4 bases from J, the gap between germline ends came to 10 bases. The CDR3 loop spans 12 amino acids. Germline V CDR1 and CDR2: MNHNY, SVGAGI (reference sequence). The CDR3 nucleotides read TGTGCCAGCAAGGTGGAGAGCTATGGCTACACCTTC. Translating gives CASKVESYGYTF.

Comments on this clone: A read error is possible here, since a much larger clone lies one base away. This chain joins TRBV5-4 and TRBJ2-4; 13 bases are a match to TRBD2. Trimming cost V 4 bases and J 5 bases; bases outside gene matches: 6. Looked up from germline, CDR1 is SGHNT and CDR2 is YYREEE (reference sequence). CDR3 size: 16 residues. The DNA of the CDR3 is TGTGCCAGCAGCCTCAGGACTAGCGGGAGAGAAAACATTCAGTACTTC. This encodes CASSLRTSGRENIQYF.

V and J are TRBV5-6 and TRBJ1-2; no clear D. The ends were cut back, 0 bases at V and 8 bases at J, with 11 bases in the middle. Germline assignment: CDR1 SGHDT and CDR2 YYEEEE. The CDR3 has 13 residues. This chain's CDR3 is CASSLATEGGYTF. DNA for the CDR3: TGTGCCAGCAGCTTGGCAACCGAAGGCGGCTACACCTTC.

For this clone: At one end, the junction sequence differs from germline, possibly due to a read error. V and J are TRBV6-1 and TRBJ2-7; D is unresolved. CDR1 MNHNS and CDR2 SASEGT come from the germline V gene. CDR3 size: 13 residues. CDR3 region: CASSAWEGYEQHF. The DNA of the CDR3 is TGTGCCAGCAGTGCCTGGGAAGGTTACGAGCAGCACTTC.

The chain couples TRBV7-9 to TRBJ1-4; 11 bases align to TRBD1. This CDR3 region has 18 residues. The V gene end was trimmed by 2 bases and the J gene end by 2 bases; junction bases not matched to a gene: 7. Germline V CDR1 and CDR2: SEHNR, FQNEAQ (reference sequence). CDR3: CASSLLGTGGGTNEKLFF. DNA for the CDR3: TGTGCCAGCAGCTTACTAGGGACAGGGGGAGGCACTAATGAAAAACTGTTTTTT.

Concerning this clone itself: At one boundary the junction diverges from the germline segment, which might be a read error. The chain uses TRBV7-7 and TRBJ2-3, with D hard to call. The CDR3 is 15 amino acids. The V gene's germline CDR1 is SSHAT and CDR2 FNYEAQ (reference sequence). CDR3 residues: CASSPSRSRTDTQYF. The CDR3 bases are TGTGCTAGCAGCCCTTCCCGTAGTCGCACAGATACGCAGTATTTT. The complete variable domain, with remaining parts taken from reference TRBV7-7 and TRBJ2-3, reads GAGVSQSPRYKVTKRGQDVTLRCDPISSHATLYWYQQALGQGPEFLTYFNYEAQPDKSGLPSDRFSAERPEGSISTLTIQRTEQRDSAMYRCASSPSRSRTDTQYFGPGTRLTVL.

This chain links TRBV7-8 with TRBJ2-3; 8 nucleotides agree with TRBD2. With 5 bases clipped from V and 6 bases from J, the junction kept 13 bases outside the gene matches. CDR1 and CDR2 from the germline V gene are SGHVS and FQNEAQ. The CDR3 loop spans 16 amino acids. The CDR3 region is CASSPRGGLSMDTQYF. Here the CDR3 DNA reads TGTGCCAGCAGCCCCCGGGGGGGCCTGAGTATGGATACGCAGTATTTT.

The V call is TRBV18, the J call TRBJ1-1, with TRBD1 matching over 7 bases. The trim removed 3 bases at V and 1 base at J, leaving 5 bases unmatched. The CDR3 runs 15 residues. The germline V gene has CDR1 KGHSH and CDR2 LQKENI. The CDR3 nucleotides are TGTGCCAGCTCACCGGTGGGACAGACGAACACTGAAGCTTTCTTT. Translation gives CASSPVGQTNTEAFF.